One and the same sample provided the 11 T cell receptor beta chains below, sequenced in a study of T-cell reconstitution after alpha-beta-depleted transplantation in children. Unique molecular identifiers tagged the TCRbeta library. TCRdb itself ran the PCR reads through MiXCR, one entry per CDR3 protein. The sample yields 600,000 to 700,000 distinct CDR3 sequences, roughly 15% seen once. This sample comprised PBMCs from the stem cell graft donor, obtained from the stem cell graft. The receptors were sampled from a human donor who donated a stem cell graft to a child with acute myeloid leukemia.

This clonotype was seen at least ten times. The chain carries TRBV20-1 and TRBJ1-2; 7 bases fit TRBD1. Germline CDR1 reads DFQATT; CDR2 reads SNEGSKA (reference sequence). The CDR3 has 13 amino acids. Trimming removed 5 bases from V and 9 bases from J; junction bases left unmatched: 12. CDR3 bases: TGCAGTGCTTCACACAGGGGCCAGGGTAGCTACACCTTC. This translates into CSASHRGQGSYTF.

The rearrangement links TRBV27 to TRBJ2-3; D remains ambiguous. The CDR3 spans 14 residues. V was shortened by 5 bases and J by 4 bases, with 13 bases between the two germline ends. Looked up from germline, CDR1 is MNHEY and CDR2 is SMNVEV (reference sequence). The CDR3 here is CASSPSFPPDTQYF. DNA for the CDR3: TGTGCCAGCAGTCCCAGTTTCCCCCCAGATACGCAGTATTTT.

This clonotype appeared many times. The V call is TRBV12-3 or TRBV12-4, the J call TRBJ1-3; D may be TRBD1 (5 bases). Trimming cost V 2 bases and J 4 bases, with 9 bases left between them. This CDR3 is 14 amino acids long. The CDR3 loop is CASSLPGVGNTIYF. In DNA, the CDR3 is TGTGCCAGCAGTTTACCGGGGGTAGGAAACACCATATATTTT.

This clonotype was observed a handful of times. The chain uses TRBV9 and TRBJ2-1; the D is unclear. Trimming took 4 bases from V and 1 from J, leaving 15 bases between them. CDR3 length: 16 residues. The V gene's germline CDR1 is SGDLS and CDR2 YYNGEE. This chain's CDR3 is CASSSMGLPSYNEQFF. CDR3 sequence (DNA): TGTGCCAGCAGCTCGATGGGCTTACCGTCCTACAATGAGCAGTTCTTC.

This rearrangement joins TRBV7-9 to TRBJ1-1; 10 bases fit TRBD1. Germline CDR1 is SEHNR and CDR2 is FQNEAQ (reference sequence). V was pared by 5 bases and J by 0 bases, with 9 bases of the junction left unmatched. This CDR3 is 17 amino acids long. CDR3 sequence (DNA): TGTGCCAGCAGCCGTGTGGGACAGGGGAACTTGAACACTGAAGCTTTCTTT. Translated: CASSRVGQGNLNTEAFF.

The gene calls are TRBV20-1 and TRBJ2-1; D not certain. This CDR3 region has 11 residues. V was shortened by 5 bases and J by 6 bases, with 8 bases between the two germline ends. Germline CDR1 reads DFQATT; CDR2 reads SNEGSKA (reference sequence). The CDR3 reads CSAELFNEQFF. The CDR3 coding sequence is TGCAGTGCTGAATTATTCAATGAGCAGTTCTTC.

The chain recombines TRBV29-1 with TRBJ2-5, with TRBD1 identical over 8 bases. The J segment lost 4 bases and the V segment lost 4 bases, leaving 14 bases of the junction unmatched. The CDR3 has 16 residues. Germline V lookup: CDR1 SQVTM, CDR2 ANQGSEA. The CDR3 reads CSVVMGTGQKGETQYF. DNA for the CDR3: TGCAGCGTTGTAATGGGGACAGGCCAGAAGGGAGAGACCCAGTACTTC.

The rearrangement joins TRBV6-1 to TRBJ1-5, with 9 bases that match TRBD1. Germline-derived CDR1 and CDR2 are MNHNS and SASEGT. This CDR3 contains 16 residues. The J segment lost 5 bases and the V segment lost 4 bases, leaving 9 bases of the junction unmatched. CDR3 region: CASSGGDRVMHQPQHF. The CDR3 coding sequence is TGTGCCAGCAGTGGGGGGGACAGGGTGATGCATCAGCCCCAGCATTTT.

This clonotype turned up a few times. The chain has TRBV9 and TRBJ2-1; D might be TRBD1 (6 bases). Looked up from germline, CDR1 is SGDLS and CDR2 is YYNGEE. This CDR3 region has 13 residues. Trimming took 0 bases from V and 8 from J, leaving 9 bases between them. In DNA, the CDR3 is TGTGCCAGCAGCGTAGGCAGGGGATATGAGCAGTTCTTC. It specifies CASSVGRGYEQFF.

This clonotype was seen at least ten times. V gene TRBV20-1 combines with J gene TRBJ1-2; D is unresolved. V was cut by 0 bases and J by 3 bases, with 14 bases left in between. Germline V gene lookup returns CDR1 DFQATT and CDR2 SNEGSKA (reference sequence). The CDR3 has 15 amino acids. Here the CDR3 DNA reads TGCAGTGCTAGAGAGAGGCGCGCAGCTGACTATGGCTACACCTTC. It is translated as CSARERRAADYGYTF.

This clonotype was seen many times. V is TRBV20-1 and J is TRBJ1-4, with 8 bases matching TRBD1. CDR3 length equals 13 residues. V lost 1 base to trimming and J lost 12 bases; unmatched junction nucleotides: 7. CDR1 DFQATT and CDR2 SNEGSKA come from the germline V gene (reference sequence). CDR3 region: CSARVDRETELFF. The CDR3 region has the DNA TGCAGTGCTAGAGTGGACAGGGAAACGGAACTGTTTTTT.